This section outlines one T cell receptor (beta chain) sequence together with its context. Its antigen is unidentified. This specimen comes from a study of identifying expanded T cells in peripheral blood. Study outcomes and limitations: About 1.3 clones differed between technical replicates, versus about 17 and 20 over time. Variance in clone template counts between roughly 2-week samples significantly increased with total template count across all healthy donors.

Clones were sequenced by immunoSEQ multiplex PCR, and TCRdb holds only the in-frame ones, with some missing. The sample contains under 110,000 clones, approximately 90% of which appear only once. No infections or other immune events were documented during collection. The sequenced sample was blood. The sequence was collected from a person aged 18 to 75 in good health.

CDR3 amino acids: CATREDRGQETQYF. CDR3 coding DNA: TGTGCCACCAGGGAGGACAGGGGGCAGGAGACCCAGTACTTC. This rearrangement joins TRBV15 to TRBJ2-5, with 11 bases lining up with TRBD1. The CDR3 covers 14 residues. The germline gives CDR1 LNHNV, CDR2 YYDKDF (reference sequence). With V trimmed by 6 bases and J by 5 bases, 5 bases remained unmatched.